This section outlines one TCR beta chain sequence together with its context. Profiling relied on immunoSEQ multiplex PCR, and the TCRdb table lists in-frame clones only, not all of them. The sample contains approximately 200,000 clones, about 80% of which appear only once. The sample comes from a study of blood T cell repertoires in COVID-19. The V end was cut by 0 bases, the J end by 7 bases, with 13 bases between. The CDR3 totals 14 residues. The V gene's germline CDR1 is KGHSH and CDR2 LQKENI. The source material was peripheral blood. The chain uses TRBV18 and TRBJ2-7; D possibly corresponds to TRBD2 (6 bases). The receptor was derived from a human donor with acute or convalescent COVID-19. The donor label of this sample is uncertain. CDR3 DNA sequence: TGTGCCAGCTCACCACCGGTCGGGGGTGTGGAGCAGTACTTC. Translation gives CASSPPVGGVEQYF. Based on the CDR3 plus reference TRBV18 and TRBJ2-7, the full variable domain is NAGVMQNPRHLVRRRGQEARLRCSPMKGHSHVYWYRQLPEEGLKFMVYLQKENIIDESGMPKERFSAEFPKEGPSILRIQQVVRGDSAAYFCASSPPVGGVEQYFGPGTRLTVT.